The following is a T cell receptor (beta chain) sequence with its context. This clone came up once. The specificity of this receptor is unknown. No base quality information exists; no much larger clone differs at one position. The donors were healthy, HIV-negative adults who had no recently reported acute infections or vaccinations. All donors were Caucasian adults living in Nashville, Tennessee, USA. CD4+ T cells were enriched by magnetic negative selection; naive cells were then positively selected on CD45RA, and the negative fraction formed the memory subset. After blood collection by leukapheresis, PBMCs were isolated using Ficoll-Histopaque density gradient centrifugation and then cryopreserved in the vapor phase of liquid nitrogen. Purity and quantity of every magnetically sorted T cell population were checked by analytical flow cytometry. Each sorted fraction had its genomic DNA isolated and then quantified by UV absorbance on a Nanodrop 2000c.

The CDR3 has 14 amino acids, counting the end cysteine and phenylalanine. Only the CDR3 part of the read is kept: 42 bases, read in frame from the first base. The germline V gene supplies CDR1 MDHEN and CDR2 SYDVKM. The V and J ends are trimmed by 6 bases and 8 bases, leaving 17 bases between them. TCR CDR3 regions were amplified from genomic DNA by multiplex PCR using the deep immunoSEQ assay. Extracted genomic DNA from each cell subset was distributed evenly across all wells of several immunoSEQ 96-well plates, and each plate was treated as a replicate. Each replicate PCR for sorted subsets received around 210 ng genomic DNA, equal to about 30,000 T cell genomes. The purified libraries were quantified using a Qubit 3.0 fluorometer, sized with a Bioanalyzer 2100, and then quantified again using the KAPA Library Quantification kit. A separate single-read 150-cycle Illumina NextSeq 550 flow cell was used to sequence each immunoSEQ 96-well plate. In the original analysis: The immunoSEQ output contained only junctional sequences without quality scores, so filtering could not match that applied to full-length reads. To assign V/J genes and CDR3, sequences were annotated using PyIR, a Python wrapper for IgBLAST v1.9, with IMGT germline references. Reads with weak V/J assignments (E-value above 1e-6), missing CDR3, stop codons, out-of-frame junctions, or ambiguous translated residues were removed. V3J clonotypes were defined by identical inferred V gene, J gene, and CDR3 amino acid sequence. To compute the percentage overlap between repertoires, the number of shared unique clonotypes was divided by the size of the smaller repertoire. RTK rarefaction, the Chao1 estimator, and Recon v2.1 estimates of unobserved clonotypes were used to assess repertoire richness. Generation probabilities were computed with OLGA for all TCRbeta clonotypes obtained by the gDNA method from several donors. TCRdb obtained this table from immuneACCESS and retained in-frame rearrangements with V and J assigned. These tables miss some clones; where compared with another copy, unresolved V genes account for less than half of the shortfall, and the remainder is unexplained. V and J calls and clone size are those listed in that table; D and trimming were worked out from the DNA. For this sample there are over 2 million clones; roughly 90% appear just once. The leading ten clones occupy approximately 0.41% of the sample.

This sample was included in a study of shared clonotypes between healthy human individuals (dated by TCRdb to about 2020). With respect to the entire study: A few men and a couple of women, aged 18 to 49 years, made up the cohort. For each donor, CD4 naive and CD4 memory were each run on three plates, CD8 naive on two plates, and CD8 memory on one plate. To estimate repertoire size and how much clonotypes are shared between individuals, the study performed deep sequencing of blood TCR repertoires from a handful of healthy adults. Different laboratories and diverse techniques were used to prepare libraries and sequence TCR repertoires, to increase sequencing depth and limit assay-specific biases. Leukapheresis yielded between about 0.9 and 8.9 billion PBMCs per donor.

On the study overall, not on this receptor specifically: Sampling was restricted to blood, and TCR repertoires in tissue are likely to differ from TCR repertoires in blood. Incomplete sequencing was indicated by rarefaction of sorted-subset datasets, despite the large sequencing depth. Naive subsets generally had larger estimated clonotype richness than memory subsets. The genetic and exposure-history diversity represented was limited by the small number of donors. Pairwise subsampling led to the expectation that sequencing depth would affect the degree of clonotype sharing among donors. Clonotypes shared by all four sorted-subset donors showed higher generation probabilities than non-shared clonotypes. Across four donors, approximately 5% of naive CD4, roughly 3.8% of naive CD8, about 2.3% of memory CD4, and roughly 0.4% of memory CD8 clonotypes were shared.

The TCR was taken from a man aged 18 to 30 in good health. Some clones in this sample may be carry-over from other donors' samples. Sequenced material: naive CD4+ T cells from PBMCs. This sample's cell subset or site label indicates: CD45RA+ positively selected. The sequence is built from TRBV28 and TRBJ1-3, with the D segment identity uncertain. The sequenced DNA is TGTGCCAGCAGCACGGGCTCCCGGGTTTACACCATATATTTT. Translated, this gives CASSTGSRVYTIYF. Full variable domain (CDR3 extended with the reference TRBV28 and TRBJ1-3 proteins): DVKVTQSSRYLVKRTGEKVFLECVQDMDHENMFWYRQDPGLGLRLIYFSYDVKMKEKGDIPEGYSVSREKKERFSLILESASTNQTSMYLCASSTGSRVYTIYFGEGSWLTVV.